The source of this T cell receptor (beta chain) is a study of blood T cell repertoires in COVID-19. The CDR3 runs to 15 residues. Germline V lookup: CDR1 LNHDA, CDR2 SQIVND (reference sequence). The ends lost 6 bases at V and 0 bases at J; junction bases unmatched: 7. Data came from immunoSEQ multiplex PCR; TCRdb stores just in-frame clones and leaves some out. The sample carries 270,000 or so clones, 89% recorded once. The chain carries TRBV19 and TRBJ2-7, with 8 bases that match TRBD1. The material sequenced was peripheral blood. This TCR derives from a woman aged 25-40 years with COVID-19, enrolled during active disease. The CDR3 reads CASSDQGQASYEQYF. DNA of the CDR3: TGTGCCAGTAGCGATCAGGGACAGGCCTCCTACGAGCAGTACTTC.